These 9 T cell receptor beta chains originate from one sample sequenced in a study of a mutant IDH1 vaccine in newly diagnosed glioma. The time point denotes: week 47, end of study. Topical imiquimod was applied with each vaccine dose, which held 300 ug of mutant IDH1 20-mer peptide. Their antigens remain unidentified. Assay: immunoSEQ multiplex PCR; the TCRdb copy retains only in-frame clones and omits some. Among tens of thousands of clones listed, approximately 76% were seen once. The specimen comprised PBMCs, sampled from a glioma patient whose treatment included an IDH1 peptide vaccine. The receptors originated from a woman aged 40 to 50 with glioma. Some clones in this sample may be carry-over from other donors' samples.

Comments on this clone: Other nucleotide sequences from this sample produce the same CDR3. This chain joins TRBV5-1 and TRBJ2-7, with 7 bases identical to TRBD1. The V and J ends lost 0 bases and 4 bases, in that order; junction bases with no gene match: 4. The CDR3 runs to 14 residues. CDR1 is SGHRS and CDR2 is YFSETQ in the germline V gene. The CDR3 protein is CASSLGTGAYEQYF. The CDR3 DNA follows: TGCGCCAGCAGCTTGGGGACAGGAGCATACGAGCAGTACTTC.

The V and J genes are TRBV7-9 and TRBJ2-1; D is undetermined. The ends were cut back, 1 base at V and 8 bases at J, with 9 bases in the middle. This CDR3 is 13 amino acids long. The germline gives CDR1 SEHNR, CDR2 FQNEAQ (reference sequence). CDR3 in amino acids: CASSLGPPDEQFF. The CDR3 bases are TGTGCCAGCAGCTTAGGCCCCCCCGATGAGCAGTTCTTC.

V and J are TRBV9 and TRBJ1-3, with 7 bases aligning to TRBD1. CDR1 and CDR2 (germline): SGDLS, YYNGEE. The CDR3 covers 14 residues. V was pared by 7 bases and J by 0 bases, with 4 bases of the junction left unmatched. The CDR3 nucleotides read TGTGCCAGCTCGGACAGGAACTCTGGAAACACCATATATTTT. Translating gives CASSDRNSGNTIYF.

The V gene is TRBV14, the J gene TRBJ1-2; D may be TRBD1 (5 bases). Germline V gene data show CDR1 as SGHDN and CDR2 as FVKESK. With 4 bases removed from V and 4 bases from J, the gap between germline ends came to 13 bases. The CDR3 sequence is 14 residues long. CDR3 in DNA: TGTGCCAGCAGCCCACCAGGGAGGGGCTATGGCTACACCTTC. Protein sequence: CASSPPGRGYGYTF.

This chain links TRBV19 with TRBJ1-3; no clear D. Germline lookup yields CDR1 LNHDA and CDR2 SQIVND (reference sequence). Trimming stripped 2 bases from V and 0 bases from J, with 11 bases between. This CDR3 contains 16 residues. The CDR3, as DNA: TGTGCCAGTAGTATATTGGGAACTAGCTCTGGAAACACCATATATTTT. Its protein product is CASSILGTSSGNTIYF.

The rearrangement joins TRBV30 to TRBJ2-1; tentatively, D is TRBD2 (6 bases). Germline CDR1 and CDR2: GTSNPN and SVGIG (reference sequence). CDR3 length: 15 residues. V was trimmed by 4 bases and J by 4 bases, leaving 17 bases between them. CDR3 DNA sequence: TGTGCCTGGAAGTTTGGGCGGGGCCCTTACAATGAGCAGTTCTTC. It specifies CAWKFGRGPYNEQFF. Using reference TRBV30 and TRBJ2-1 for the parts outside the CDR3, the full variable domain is SQTIHQWPATLVQPVGSPLSLECTVEGTSNPNLYWYRQAAGRGLQLLFYSVGIGQISSEVPQNLSASRPQDRQFILSSKKLLLSDSGFYLCAWKFGRGPYNEQFFGPGTRLTVL.

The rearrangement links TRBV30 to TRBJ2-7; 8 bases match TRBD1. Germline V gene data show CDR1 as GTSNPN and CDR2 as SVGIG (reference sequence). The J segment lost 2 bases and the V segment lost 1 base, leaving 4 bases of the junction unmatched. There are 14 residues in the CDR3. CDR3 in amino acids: CAWSESGGAYEQYF. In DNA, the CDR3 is TGTGCCTGGAGTGAGTCAGGGGGCGCCTACGAGCAGTACTTC.

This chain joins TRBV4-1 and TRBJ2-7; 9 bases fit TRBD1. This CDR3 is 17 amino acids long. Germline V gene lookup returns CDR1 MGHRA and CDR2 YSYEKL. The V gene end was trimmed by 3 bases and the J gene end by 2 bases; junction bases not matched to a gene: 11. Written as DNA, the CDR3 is TGCGCCAGCAGCCAGAACAGGGGGCGTATCAGTACCTACGAGCAGTACTTC. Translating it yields CASSQNRGRISTYEQYF.

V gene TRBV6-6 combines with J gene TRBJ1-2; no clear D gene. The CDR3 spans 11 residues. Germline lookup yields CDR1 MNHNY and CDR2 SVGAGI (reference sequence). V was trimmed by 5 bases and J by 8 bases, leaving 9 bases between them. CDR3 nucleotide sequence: TGTGCCAGCAGTCCCCTCCGCGGCTACACCTTC. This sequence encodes CASSPLRGYTF.